Shown below are 30 T cell receptor beta chains from a single sample sequenced in a study of a mutant IDH1 vaccine in newly diagnosed glioma. This sample's time point: week 11, during vaccination. Vaccination used 300 ug of mutant IDH1 20-mer peptide per dose, with topical imiquimod. These receptors are not linked to any known antigen. Repertoires were generated with immunoSEQ multiplex PCR, while TCRdb's copy carries only in-frame clones and drops some. The sample has around 100,000 clones; roughly 90% are singletons. Material: PBMCs, obtained from a glioma patient whose treatment included an IDH1 peptide vaccine. These TCRs come from a woman aged 45-60 years with glioma.

The chain has TRBV18 and TRBJ1-2; no clear D. V was shortened by 3 bases and J by 0 bases, with 11 bases between the two germline ends. This CDR3 contains 15 residues. Germline lookup yields CDR1 KGHSH and CDR2 LQKENI. CDR3 region: CASSPTKDPNYGYTF. DNA for the CDR3: TGTGCCAGCTCACCGACGAAGGACCCTAACTATGGCTACACCTTC.

The CDR3 loop is CASSPQHKNTEAFF. In nucleotides, the CDR3 is TGTGCCAGCAGTCCTCAACACAAGAACACTGAAGCTTTCTTT. This rearrangement joins TRBV28 to TRBJ1-1; no definite D call. Deletions cut 5 bases from V and 1 base from J, with 11 bases between. The length of the CDR3 is 14 residues. Germline-derived CDR1 and CDR2 are MDHEN and SYDVKM. The full variable domain, with the rest looked up from reference TRBV28 and TRBJ1-1, is DVKVTQSSRYLVKRTGEKVFLECVQDMDHENMFWYRQDPGLGLRLIYFSYDVKMKEKGDIPEGYSVSREKKERFSLILESASTNQTSMYLCASSPQHKNTEAFFGQGTRLTVV.

The chain is built from TRBV19 and TRBJ2-1; no clear D. In germline, CDR1 is LNHDA, CDR2 SQIVND (reference sequence). Trimming cost V 6 bases and J 4 bases, with 16 bases left between them. This CDR3 has 15 residues. DNA of the CDR3: TGTGCCAGTAGAAGGAGTCAAAACTTATACAATGAGCAGTTCTTC. Protein: CASRRSQNLYNEQFF. The full variable domain, its missing parts supplied by reference TRBV19 and TRBJ2-1, is DGGITQSPKYLFRKEGQNVTLSCEQNLNHDAMYWYRQDPGQGLRLIYYSQIVNDFQKGDIAEGYSVSREKKESFPLTVTSAQKNPTAFYLCASRRSQNLYNEQFFGPGTRLTVL.

The V call is TRBV28, the J call TRBJ1-2; 7 nucleotides agree with TRBD1. The CDR3 covers 13 residues. With V trimmed by 9 bases and J by 2 bases, 6 bases remained unmatched. Per the germline V gene, CDR1 is MDHEN and CDR2 is SYDVKM. This chain's CDR3 is CASETGQNYGYTF. In nucleotides, the CDR3 is TGTGCCAGTGAGACGGGACAGAACTATGGCTACACCTTC.

The chain links TRBV11-2 to TRBJ1-2; the D is unclear. V gave up 1 base and J gave up 2 bases, with 8 bases separating them. Germline lookup yields CDR1 SGHAT and CDR2 FQNNGV. The CDR3 runs 14 residues. The CDR3 DNA reads as TGTGCCAGCAGCTTAGTTGACATCAACTATGGCTACACCTTC. As protein: CASSLVDINYGYTF.

The J gene is TRBJ2-2, the V gene TRBV15; TRBD1 might be the D (5 bases). The ends were cut back, 3 bases at V and 6 bases at J, with 11 bases in the middle. Germline V gene lookup returns CDR1 LNHNV and CDR2 YYDKDF (reference sequence). The CDR3 spans 14 residues. The CDR3 DNA is TGTGCCACCAGCAGGAGACAGAATCCCGGGGAGCTGTTTTTT. It yields the protein CATSRRQNPGELFF.

As to this clone: One end of the junction varies from germline; a read error may be responsible. The chain couples TRBV9 to TRBJ2-5, with 8 nucleotides matching TRBD2. The CDR3 length is 13 residues. Germline V gene sequence: CDR1 SGDLS, CDR2 YYNGEE. The CDR3 bases are TGTGCCAGTAGCGGGAAGTACCAAGAGACCCAGTACTTC. Encoded protein: CASSGKYQETQYF.

This clone was seen a single time. The chain recombines TRBV1 with TRBJ1-5; the table gives TRBD1 as D, unverified against the DNA. TRBV1 is recorded as a pseudogene. This CDR3 contains 16 residues. In DNA form, the CDR3 reads TGCACCAGCAGCCAAGATTGGACAGGGGTTTTTCAGCCCCAGCATTTT. It yields the protein CTSSQDWTGVFQPQHF.

This clone was counted a single time. The chain carries TRBV6-5 and TRBJ2-7; perhaps D is TRBD1 or TRBD2 (6 bases each). Trimming took 7 bases from V and 2 from J, leaving 15 bases between them. Looked up from germline, CDR1 is MNHEY and CDR2 is SVGAGI. This CDR3 spans 14 amino acids. The CDR3, as DNA: TGTGCCAGCATCGAGGGGGGCTTCACCTACGAGCAGTACTTC. This translates into CASIEGGFTYEQYF.

The CDR3 protein is CASSQGGNEQFF. CDR3 bases: TGTGCCAGCAGCCAAGGAGGAAATGAGCAGTTCTTC. The genes are TRBV14 and TRBJ2-1, with no clear D. The CDR3 is 12 residues long. V was shortened by 1 base and J by 7 bases, with 5 bases between the two germline ends. Germline V CDR1 and CDR2: SGHDN, FVKESK.

The rearrangement uses TRBV28 and TRBJ2-3, with D maybe TRBD2 (6 bases). The CDR3 extends over 14 amino acids. Germline V gene lookup returns CDR1 MDHEN and CDR2 SYDVKM. DNA for the CDR3: TGTGGGTCGGGACTCCCGGGGGGCACAGATACGCAGTATTTT. Its protein product is CGSGLPGGTDTQYF.

The chain employs TRBV6-6 and TRBJ2-2; 7 positions match TRBD1. The CDR3 is 14 residues long. Germline V gene sequence: CDR1 MNHNY, CDR2 SVGAGI (reference sequence). Trimming took 4 bases from V and 5 from J; bases not matched to a gene: 4. The DNA for the CDR3 is TGTGCCAGCAGTTCCCCAGGGGGTACCGGGGAGCTGTTTTTT. It is translated as CASSSPGGTGELFF.

The rearrangement joins TRBV7-8 to TRBJ1-5; TRBD1 might be the D (5 bases). Germline V CDR1 and CDR2: SGHVS, FQNEAQ. The CDR3 consists of 13 residues. The germline V and J ends were trimmed by 4 bases and 5 bases, with 9 bases remaining between them. The CDR3: CASSWDGDQPQHF. CDR3 nucleotide sequence: TGTGCCAGCAGCTGGGACGGGGATCAGCCCCAGCATTTT.

J is TRBJ2-5 and V is TRBV2, with D unresolved. V was cut by 7 bases and J by 5 bases, with 20 bases left in between. In germline, CDR1 is SNHLY, CDR2 FYNNEI. CDR3 length equals 15 residues. The CDR3 region is CASTPYPRAEETQYF. The CDR3, as DNA: TGTGCCAGCACTCCCTATCCACGGGCAGAGGAGACCCAGTACTTC. Variable domain in full (rest from reference TRBV2 and TRBJ2-5): EPEVTQTPSHQVTQMGQEVILRCVPISNHLYFYWYRQILGQKVEFLVSFYNNEISEKSEIFDDQFSVERPDGSNFTLKIRSTKLEDSAMYFCASTPYPRAEETQYFGPGTRLLVL.

This clone has only one observation. This rearrangement joins TRBV5-1 to TRBJ2-1; no clear D gene. The germline V gene has CDR1 SGHRS and CDR2 YFSETQ. Trimming took off 1 base at V and 0 bases at J, with 8 bases between the two ends. CDR3 length: 15 amino acids. As DNA, the CDR3 is TGCGCCAGCAGCTTGTCGATAAACTCCTACAATGAGCAGTTCTTC. This codes for CASSLSINSYNEQFF.

The J gene is TRBJ2-3, the V gene TRBV27; 15 positions agree with TRBD2. CDR1 is MNHEY and CDR2 is SMNVEV in the germline V gene (reference sequence). V lost 0 bases to trimming and J lost 8 bases; unmatched junction nucleotides: 12. The length of the CDR3 is 19 residues. CDR3 DNA sequence: TGTGCCAGCAGTTTATCACCGGGACTAGCGGGAGGTTCGCCCGGTACGCAGTATTTT. It encodes CASSLSPGLAGGSPGTQYF.

The J gene is TRBJ2-1, the V gene TRBV5-1, with a weak D call TRBD2 (6 bases). Looked up from germline, CDR1 is SGHRS and CDR2 is YFSETQ. Deletions cut 3 bases from V and 5 bases from J, with 15 bases between. CDR3 size: 15 residues. The CDR3 protein is CASSYRVAENNEQFF. The CDR3 DNA sequence: TGCGCCAGCAGCTATCGGGTAGCGGAAAACAATGAGCAGTTCTTC.

The table lists this clone with a few counts. The chain combines TRBV19 with TRBJ2-1, with D maybe TRBD2 (6 bases). The CDR3 totals 15 residues. V lost 4 bases, J lost 8 bases, and 18 bases lay in between. CDR1 and CDR2 (germline): LNHDA, SQIVND (reference sequence). The CDR3 DNA is TGTGCCAGTAGTACCCCTTCTTGGAGGGACGATGAGCAGTTCTTC. It codes for CASSTPSWRDDEQFF.

The V and J genes are TRBV28 and TRBJ2-7; no reliable D call. The CDR3 length is 15 residues. The V end was cut by 5 bases, the J end by 2 bases, with 16 bases between. Germline loops: CDR1 MDHEN, CDR2 SYDVKM. CDR3 region: CASSVLHSGTYEQYF. The DNA of the CDR3 is TGTGCCAGCAGTGTCTTACACTCGGGCACCTACGAGCAGTACTTC.

Written as DNA, the CDR3 is TGTGCCAGAAGCAAGGGGGCGGGCACTGAAGCTTTCTTT. Amino acids: CARSKGAGTEAFF. V gene TRBV5-3 combines with J gene TRBJ1-1; 7 bases fit TRBD1. TRBV5-3 is recorded as an ORF, its role being uncertain. Germline trimming cut 4 bases from V and 4 bases from J; bases unmatched to any gene: 4. CDR3 length equals 13 residues.

The gene calls are TRBV6-5 and TRBJ1-4; no reliable D call. Germline-derived CDR1 and CDR2 are MNHEY and SVGAGI. V shed 2 bases and J shed 8 bases, with 15 bases lying between them. The CDR3 loop spans 15 amino acids. In nucleotides, the CDR3 is TGTGCCAGCAGTTACGGCCGGACCCCCAGGGAAAAACTGTTTTTT. This sequence encodes CASSYGRTPREKLFF.

V gene TRBV29-1 combines with J gene TRBJ1-2; TRBD1 agrees at 7 bases. The CDR3 has 14 residues. The V gene end was trimmed by 5 bases and the J gene end by 6 bases; junction bases not matched to a gene: 12. The germline V gene has CDR1 SQVTM and CDR2 ANQGSEA. The CDR3 DNA is TGCAGCGTTTGGGCTACAGGGGTGACTGATGGCTACACCTTC. Its protein is CSVWATGVTDGYTF.

V is TRBV18 and J is TRBJ2-2; no clear D. Germline V lookup: CDR1 KGHSH, CDR2 LQKENI. CDR3 length equals 16 residues. The V gene lost 2 bases and the J gene lost 2 bases, with 12 bases spanning the gap. The CDR3 DNA is TGTGCCAGCTCACCATCGATGGTCAGAAACACCGGGGAGCTGTTTTTT. This encodes CASSPSMVRNTGELFF.

The chain has TRBV5-1 and TRBJ1-6; TRBD1 might be the D (6 bases). Germline V gene lookup returns CDR1 SGHRS and CDR2 YFSETQ. V was shortened by 7 bases and J by 6 bases, with 11 bases between the two germline ends. This CDR3 region has 13 residues. The CDR3 bases are TGCGCCAGCTGGGCAGGGGCTAATTCACCCCTCCACTTT. Translated, it gives CASWAGANSPLHF.

This clone was picked up a small number of times. The chain joins TRBV2 to TRBJ1-6, with TRBD1 identical over 7 bases. The CDR3 spans 15 residues. Germline V gene sequence: CDR1 SNHLY, CDR2 FYNNEI. The J segment lost 7 bases and the V segment lost 5 bases, leaving 8 bases of the junction unmatched. The chain's CDR3 is CASSRTGTQNSPLHF. The CDR3 DNA reads as TGTGCCAGCAGTCGGACAGGAACACAAAATTCACCCCTCCACTTT.

The chain recombines TRBV7-9 with TRBJ2-7; the match to TRBD1 covers 7 bases. The length of the CDR3 is 14 residues. Trimming removed 4 bases from V and 2 bases from J; junction bases left unmatched: 5. Germline lookup yields CDR1 SEHNR and CDR2 FQNEAQ (reference sequence). CDR3 loop: CASSSRDSPYEQYF. Here the CDR3 DNA reads TGTGCCAGCAGCTCCCGGGACAGCCCCTACGAGCAGTACTTC.

The chain uses TRBV6-5 and TRBJ2-1, with D possibly TRBD2 on 6 matching bases. Germline CDR1 and CDR2: MNHEY and SVGAGI. The CDR3 runs to 13 residues. V gave up 3 bases and J gave up 8 bases, with 11 bases separating them. The CDR3 protein is CASSYARGYEQFF. CDR3 in DNA: TGTGCCAGCAGTTATGCGCGGGGCTATGAGCAGTTCTTC.

V gene TRBV18 combines with J gene TRBJ1-4; weak D call: TRBD1 (5 bases). The CDR3 sequence is 14 residues long. Per germline, CDR1 KGHSH and CDR2 LQKENI. V lost 5 bases and J lost 6, with 13 bases in between. The CDR3 nucleotides are TGTGCCAGCTCAAGGGACTACAGAGATGAAAAACTGTTTTTT. The encoded protein is CASSRDYRDEKLFF.

The chain combines TRBV10-3 with TRBJ2-5; TRBD2 agrees at 8 bases. The germline gives CDR1 ENHRY, CDR2 SYGVKD. The CDR3 is 14 residues long. The V and J ends lost 5 bases and 5 bases, in that order; junction bases with no gene match: 7. CDR3 bases: TGTGCCATCAGTTCAGCGGGAGAAAGGGAGACCCAGTACTTC. This translates into CAISSAGERETQYF.

The rearrangement links TRBV2 to TRBJ2-5; 7 bases are a match to TRBD2. The end of the DNA is better explained by TRBJ2-7, so the J call may be wrong. The CDR3 has 15 amino acids. Germline lookup yields CDR1 SNHLY and CDR2 FYNNEI. The CDR3 nucleotides are TGTGCCACCCCCAAAACGCGGGAGAGTAGTTACGAGCAGTACTTC. This translates into CATPKTRESSYEQYF.